This T cell receptor beta chain was identified in a study of blood T cell repertoires in COVID-19. For the study at large: Material from acute and convalescent COVID-19 was sourced from the United States, Italy and Spain. The analysed material was cDNA or gDNA that came from T cells, B-cell-depleted T cells, or PBMCs.

Original handling: How many nucleated cells were present was estimated from reference gene primer amplification. Some clones are missing from TCRdb's copy, which holds only in-frame ones; the method was immunoSEQ multiplex PCR. The D gene and trimming were derived from the DNA, and the V and J assignments and clone size from that table. The sample lists about 250,000 clones; 65% to 90% were seen once. With 5 bases removed from V and 0 bases from J, the gap between germline ends came to 13 bases. The germline CDR1 and CDR2 sequences are SEHNR and FQNEAQ (reference sequence). CDR3 length equals 15 residues.

The V and J genes are TRBV7-9 and TRBJ1-1, with D possibly TRBD1 on 5 matching bases. The receptor was derived from a man aged 45-65 years with active or convalescent COVID-19. Sequenced material: peripheral blood. CDR3 sequence reads: CASSPGVYMNTEAFF. CDR3 DNA: TGTGCCAGCAGCCCGGGGGTCTACATGAACACTGAAGCTTTCTTT.